Listed below are T cell receptor beta chains from one sample, sequenced in a study of shared clonotypes between healthy human individuals. The method was immunoSEQ multiplex PCR; TCRdb's version includes in-frame clones alone and lacks a portion of them. The table records a few hundred thousand clones, 79% of them present only once. The sample comprised PBMCs. The receptors come from a woman aged 40-49 years in good health. Some clones in this sample may be carry-over from other donors' samples. Both conserved end residues are part of each CDR3. A D gene is named only where the DNA matches it firmly. Size tells how often a clone was seen (once, few, many) or the class of an expanded clone, and some rows leave it out.

cdr3_aa	cdr3_nt	d_call	clone_size	v_call	j_call
CASTRMGNTEAFF	TGTGCCAGCACGAGGATGGGGAACACTGAAGCTTTCTTT	NA	NA	TRBV9	TRBJ1-1
CASSVRQGTYEQYF	TGTGCCAGCAGCGTTAGACAGGGAACCTACGAGCAGTACTTC	TRBD1	NA	TRBV7-8	TRBJ2-7
CASSIAQTGAGTGELFF	TGTGCCAGTAGTATAGCCCAGACAGGGGCGGGCACCGGGGAGCTGTTTTTT	TRBD1	few	TRBV19	TRBJ2-2
CASSYSAVAGPYEQYF	TGCGCCAGCAGCTATTCGGCAGTAGCGGGACCCTACGAGCAGTACTTC	TRBD2	NA	TRBV5-1	TRBJ2-7
CASSIVPTSGSSEQFF	TGTGCCAGTAGTATTGTCCCAACTAGCGGTAGTAGTGAGCAGTTCTTC	TRBD2	NA	TRBV19	TRBJ2-1
CASSEEDGLQPQHF	TGTGCCAGCAGTGAAGAAGACGGCCTTCAGCCCCAGCATTTT	NA	NA	TRBV6-4	TRBJ1-5
CAWSVSGNANQPQHF	TGTGCCTGGAGTGTATCCGGGAACGCCAATCAGCCCCAGCATTTT	NA	NA	TRBV30	TRBJ1-5
CASSPQGGKGYGYTF	TGTGCCAGTAGTCCACAAGGGGGAAAGGGCTATGGCTACACCTTC	NA	many	TRBV19	TRBJ1-2
CSVVWLAGATSSYEQYF	TGCAGCGTTGTTTGGCTAGCGGGAGCGACCAGCTCCTACGAGCAGTACTTC	TRBD2	NA	TRBV29-1	TRBJ2-7
CASSYSASGSYNEQFF	TGTGCCAGCAGTTACTCAGCTAGCGGTTCCTACAATGAGCAGTTCTTC	TRBD2	NA	TRBV6-6	TRBJ2-1
CASSLAGSNKETQYF	TGTGCCAGCAGCTTAGCTGGGAGCAACAAAGAGACCCAGTACTTC	NA	once	TRBV7-2	TRBJ2-5
CASSLEGSGSNEQFF	TGCGCCAGCAGCTTGGAAGGGAGTGGCAGCAATGAGCAGTTCTTC	NA	NA	TRBV5-1	TRBJ2-1
CASSLVWQYNEQFF	TGTGCCAGCAGCTTAGTCTGGCAGTACAATGAGCAGTTCTTC	NA	NA	TRBV7-8	TRBJ2-1
CASSLEGQGNQPQHF	TGTGCCAGCAGTTTAGAGGGACAGGGCAATCAGCCCCAGCATTTT	TRBD1	NA	TRBV27	TRBJ1-5
CASSGTGGYTGELFF	TGTGCCAGCTCCGGGACAGGGGGTTACACCGGGGAGCTGTTTTTT	TRBD1	NA	TRBV2	TRBJ2-2
CASGAIAGGVYEQYF	TGTGCCAGCGGGGCCATAGCGGGAGGAGTATACGAGCAGTACTTC	TRBD2	NA	TRBV27	TRBJ2-7
CASRVTGGPETQYF	TGCGCCAGCAGGGTGACAGGGGGCCCAGAGACCCAGTACTTC	TRBD1	NA	TRBV5-1	TRBJ2-5
CASSLRGGAVSGANVLTF	TGCGCCAGCAGCTTGAGAGGGGGCGCGGTCTCTGGGGCCAACGTCCTGACTTTC	TRBD1	NA	TRBV5-1	TRBJ2-6
CASTLRGQGAYF	TGTGCCAGCACCCTGAGGGGGCAGGGGGCGTACTTC	TRBD1	NA	TRBV28	TRBJ2-7
CASSLGRDNEKLFF	TGTGCCAGCAGCTTGGGGAGGGATAATGAAAAACTGTTTTTT	NA	NA	TRBV5-4	TRBJ1-4
CASTLTPDSGGEQYF	TGTGCCAGCACCCTTACCCCGGACAGCGGGGGCGAGCAGTACTTC	TRBD2	NA	TRBV6-5	TRBJ2-7
CASSFNYEQYF	TGTGCCAGCAGTTTTAACTACGAGCAGTACTTC	NA	few	TRBV28	TRBJ2-7
CASRTGSGELFF	TGTGCCAGCAGAACAGGGTCCGGGGAGCTGTTTTTT	NA	NA	TRBV7-2	TRBJ2-2
CASSLGLAGEETQYF	TGTGCTAGCAGCCTCGGACTAGCGGGAGAGGAGACCCAGTACTTC	TRBD2	NA	TRBV7-7	TRBJ2-5
CASSLIGYGYTF	TGTGCCAGCAGCTTGATAGGCTATGGCTACACCTTC	NA	NA	TRBV7-9	TRBJ1-2
CASSPSTASTEQYF	TGTGCCAGCTCACCATCGACAGCTTCCACGGAGCAGTACTTC	NA	NA	TRBV18	TRBJ2-7
CASRSGVARYEQFF	TGTGCCAGCAGGTCGGGAGTCGCTAGGTATGAGCAGTTCTTC	NA	NA	TRBV6-6	TRBJ2-1
CARSPEGSNQPQHF	TGTGCCAGAAGCCCTGAAGGGAGCAATCAGCCCCAGCATTTT	NA	NA	TRBV5-3	TRBJ1-5
CASSRGTPWDTQYF	TGTGCCAGCAGTCGGGGAACCCCCTGGGATACGCAGTATTTT	NA	NA	TRBV5-4	TRBJ2-3
CASSVGGSETQYF	TGTGCCAGCAGCGTAGGGGGCAGCGAGACCCAGTACTTC	NA	NA	TRBV9	TRBJ2-5
CASSSGGDLDTNEKLFF	TGTGCCAGCAGTTCGGGGGGGGACCTCGATACCAATGAAAAACTGTTTTTT	NA	NA	TRBV5-4	TRBJ1-4
CASSQGRYEQYF	TGTGCCAGCAGCCAGGGGCGCTACGAGCAGTACTTC	NA	NA	TRBV11-2	TRBJ2-7
CASSWTTDGELFF	TGTGCCAGCAGTTGGACTACCGACGGGGAGCTGTTTTTT	NA	NA	TRBV27	TRBJ2-2
CASGLAPTFSGPPNQDEQFF	TGTGCTAGTGGTTTGGCCCCTACGTTTTCGGGACCACCGAACCAAGATGAGCAGTTCTTC	NA	many	TRBV12-5	TRBJ2-1
CASSLVLAVNEQFF	TGTGCCAGCAGCTTAGTACTAGCGGTCAATGAGCAGTTCTTC	TRBD2	NA	TRBV7-9	TRBJ2-1
CASRSTSGMHNEQFF	TGTGCCAGCAGGTCGACTAGCGGGATGCACAATGAGCAGTTCTTC	TRBD2	NA	TRBV2	TRBJ2-1
CASSSFGVPEAFF	TGTGCCAGCAGCTCTTTCGGAGTGCCTGAAGCTTTCTTT	NA	few	TRBV9	TRBJ1-1
CASSWTGGGRNQPQHF	TGTGCCAGCAGTTGGACAGGGGGCGGTCGCAATCAGCCCCAGCATTTT	TRBD1	NA	TRBV28	TRBJ1-5
CAWGAGTSGYNEQFF	TGTGCCTGGGGGGCTGGGACTAGCGGATACAATGAGCAGTTCTTC	TRBD2	NA	TRBV30	TRBJ2-1
CASSVGQGGYTEAFF	TGTGCCAGCAGCGTAGGGCAGGGAGGCTACACTGAAGCTTTCTTT	NA	NA	TRBV9	TRBJ1-1